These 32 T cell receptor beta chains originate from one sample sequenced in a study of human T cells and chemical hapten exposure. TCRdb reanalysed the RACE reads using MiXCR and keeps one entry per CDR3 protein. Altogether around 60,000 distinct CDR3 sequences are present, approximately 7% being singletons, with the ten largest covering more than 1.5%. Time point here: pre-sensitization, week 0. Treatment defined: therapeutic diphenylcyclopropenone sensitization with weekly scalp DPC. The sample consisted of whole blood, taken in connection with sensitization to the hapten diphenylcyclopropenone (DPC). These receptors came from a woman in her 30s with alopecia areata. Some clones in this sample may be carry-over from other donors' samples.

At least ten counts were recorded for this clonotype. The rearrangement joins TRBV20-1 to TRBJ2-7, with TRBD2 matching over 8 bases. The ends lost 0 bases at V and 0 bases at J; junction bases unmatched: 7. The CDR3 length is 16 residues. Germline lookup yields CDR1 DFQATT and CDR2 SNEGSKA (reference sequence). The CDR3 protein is CSARDWGGTSSYEQYF. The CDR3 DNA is TGCAGTGCTAGAGATTGGGGGGGGACTAGCTCCTACGAGCAGTACTTC.

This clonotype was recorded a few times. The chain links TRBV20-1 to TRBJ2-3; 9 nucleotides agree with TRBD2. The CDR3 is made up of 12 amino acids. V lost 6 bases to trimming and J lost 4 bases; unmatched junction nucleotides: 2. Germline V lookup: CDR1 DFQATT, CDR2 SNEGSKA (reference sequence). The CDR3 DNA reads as TGCAGTGCGTGGACTAGCGCAGATACGCAGTATTTT. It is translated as CSAWTSADTQYF.

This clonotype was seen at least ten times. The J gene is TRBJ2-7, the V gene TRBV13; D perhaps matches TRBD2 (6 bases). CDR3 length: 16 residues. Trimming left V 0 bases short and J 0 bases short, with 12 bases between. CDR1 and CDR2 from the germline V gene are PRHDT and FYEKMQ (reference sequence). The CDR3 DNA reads TGTGCCAGCAGCTTAGGAGGGACTGTTTTCTCCTACGAGCAGTACTTC. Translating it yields CASSLGGTVFSYEQYF. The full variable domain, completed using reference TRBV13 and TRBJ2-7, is AAGVIQSPRHLIKEKRETATLKCYPIPRHDTVYWYQQGPGQDPQFLISFYEKMQSDKGSIPDRFSAQQFSDYHSELNMSSLELGDSALYFCASSLGGTVFSYEQYFGPGTRLTVT.

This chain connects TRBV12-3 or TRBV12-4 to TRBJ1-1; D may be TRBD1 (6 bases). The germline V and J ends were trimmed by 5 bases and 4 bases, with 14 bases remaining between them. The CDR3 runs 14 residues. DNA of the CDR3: TGTGCCAGCAGTCCCGGAGGGGGGCTCACTGAAGCTTTCTTT. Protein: CASSPGGGLTEAFF.

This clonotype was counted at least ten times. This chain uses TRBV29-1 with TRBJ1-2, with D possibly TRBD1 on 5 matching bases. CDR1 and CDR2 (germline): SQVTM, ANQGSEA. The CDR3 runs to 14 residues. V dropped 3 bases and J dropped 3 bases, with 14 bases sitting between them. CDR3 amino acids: CSVDEVRDYYGYTF. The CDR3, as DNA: TGCAGCGTTGATGAGGTGCGGGACTACTATGGCTACACCTTC.

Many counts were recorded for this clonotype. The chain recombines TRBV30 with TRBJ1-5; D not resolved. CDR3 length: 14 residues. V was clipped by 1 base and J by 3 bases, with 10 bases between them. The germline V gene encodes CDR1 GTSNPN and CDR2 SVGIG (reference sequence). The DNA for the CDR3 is TGTGCCTGGAGTGATGGCTCCTACAATCAGCCCCAGCATTTT. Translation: CAWSDGSYNQPQHF. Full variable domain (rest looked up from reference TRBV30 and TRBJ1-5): SQTIHQWPATLVQPVGSPLSLECTVEGTSNPNLYWYRQAAGRGLQLLFYSVGIGQISSEVPQNLSASRPQDRQFILSSKKLLLSDSGFYLCAWSDGSYNQPQHFGDGTRLSIL.

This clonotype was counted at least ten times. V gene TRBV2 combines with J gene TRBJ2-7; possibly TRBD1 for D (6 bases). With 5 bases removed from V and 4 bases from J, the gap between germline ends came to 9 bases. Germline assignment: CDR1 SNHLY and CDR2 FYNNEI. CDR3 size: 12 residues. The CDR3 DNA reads TGTGCCAGCAGTCCCAGGGGTTACGAGCAGTACTTC. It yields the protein CASSPRGYEQYF.

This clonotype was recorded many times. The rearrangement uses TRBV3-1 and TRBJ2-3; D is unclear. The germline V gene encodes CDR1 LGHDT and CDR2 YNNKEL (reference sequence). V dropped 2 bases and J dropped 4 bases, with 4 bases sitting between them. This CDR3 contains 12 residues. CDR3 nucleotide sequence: TGTGCCAGCAGCCAAAACGCAGATACGCAGTATTTT. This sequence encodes CASSQNADTQYF.

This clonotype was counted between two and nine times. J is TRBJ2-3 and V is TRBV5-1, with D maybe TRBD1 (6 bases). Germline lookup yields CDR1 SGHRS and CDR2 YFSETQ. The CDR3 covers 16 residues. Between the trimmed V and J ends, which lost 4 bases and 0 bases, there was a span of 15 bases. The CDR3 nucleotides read TGCGCCAGCAGCGGCCAGGGGACGGTTAGCACAGATACGCAGTATTTT. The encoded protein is CASSGQGTVSTDTQYF.

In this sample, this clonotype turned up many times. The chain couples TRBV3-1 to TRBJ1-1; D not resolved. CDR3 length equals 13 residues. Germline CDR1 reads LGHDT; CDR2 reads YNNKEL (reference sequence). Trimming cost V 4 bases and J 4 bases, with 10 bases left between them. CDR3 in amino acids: CASSLQVGTEAFF. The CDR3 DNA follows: TGTGCCAGCAGCCTGCAGGTGGGCACTGAAGCTTTCTTT.

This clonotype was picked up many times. CDR3 nucleotides: TGTGCCAGCAGCCAAGACAGGCTGAACACCGGGGAGCTGTTTTTT. It specifies CASSQDRLNTGELFF. This chain joins TRBV27 and TRBJ2-2, with D possibly being TRBD1 (6 bases). The ends were cut back, 6 bases at V and 1 base at J, with 12 bases in the middle. The CDR3 has 15 amino acids. The germline gives CDR1 MNHEY, CDR2 SMNVEV (reference sequence).

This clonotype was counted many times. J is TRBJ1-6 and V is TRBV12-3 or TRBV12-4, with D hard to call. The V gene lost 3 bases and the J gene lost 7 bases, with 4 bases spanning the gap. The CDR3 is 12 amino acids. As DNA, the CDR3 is TGTGCCAGCAGTTTTCAGAATTCACCCCTCCACTTT. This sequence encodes CASSFQNSPLHF.

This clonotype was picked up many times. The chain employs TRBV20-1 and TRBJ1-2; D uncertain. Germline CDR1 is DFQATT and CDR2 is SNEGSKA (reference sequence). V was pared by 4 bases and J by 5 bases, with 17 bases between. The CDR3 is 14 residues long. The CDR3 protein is CSAIVHPDGYGYTF. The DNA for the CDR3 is TGCAGTGCTATCGTACACCCCGACGGGTATGGCTACACCTTC.

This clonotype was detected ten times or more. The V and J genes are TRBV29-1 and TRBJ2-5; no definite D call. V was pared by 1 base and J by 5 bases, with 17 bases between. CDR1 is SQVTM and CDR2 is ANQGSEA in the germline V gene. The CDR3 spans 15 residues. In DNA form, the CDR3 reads TGCAGCGTTGAAGGTCCGGGCGGCATAGTGGAGACCCAGTACTTC. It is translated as CSVEGPGGIVETQYF.

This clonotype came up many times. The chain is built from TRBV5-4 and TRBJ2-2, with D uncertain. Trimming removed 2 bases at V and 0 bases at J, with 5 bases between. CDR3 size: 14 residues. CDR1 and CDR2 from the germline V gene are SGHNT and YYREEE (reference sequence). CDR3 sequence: CASSFDPNTGELFF. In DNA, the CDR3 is TGTGCCAGCAGCTTTGACCCGAACACCGGGGAGCTGTTTTTT.

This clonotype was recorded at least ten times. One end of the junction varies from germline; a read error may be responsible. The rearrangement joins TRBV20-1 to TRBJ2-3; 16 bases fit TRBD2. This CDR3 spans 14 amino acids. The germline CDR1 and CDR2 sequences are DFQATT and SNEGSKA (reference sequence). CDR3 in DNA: TGCAGTGCTAGAGGGGGACTAGCGGGGGGGCCAGTAGGTTTT. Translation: CSARGGLAGGPVGF.

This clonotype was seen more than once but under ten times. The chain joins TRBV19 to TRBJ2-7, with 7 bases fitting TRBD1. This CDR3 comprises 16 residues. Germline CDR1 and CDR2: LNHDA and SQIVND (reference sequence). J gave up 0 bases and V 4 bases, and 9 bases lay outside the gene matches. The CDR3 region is CASSTTQGESSYEQYF. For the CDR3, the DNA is TGTGCCAGTAGTACCACTCAGGGGGAAAGCTCCTACGAGCAGTACTTC.

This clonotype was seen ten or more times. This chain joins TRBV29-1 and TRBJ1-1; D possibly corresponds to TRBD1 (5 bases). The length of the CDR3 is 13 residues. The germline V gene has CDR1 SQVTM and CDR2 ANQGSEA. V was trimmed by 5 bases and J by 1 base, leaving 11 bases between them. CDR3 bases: TGCAGCGTTTCATTGGGGGGGAACACTGAAGCTTTCTTT. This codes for CSVSLGGNTEAFF.

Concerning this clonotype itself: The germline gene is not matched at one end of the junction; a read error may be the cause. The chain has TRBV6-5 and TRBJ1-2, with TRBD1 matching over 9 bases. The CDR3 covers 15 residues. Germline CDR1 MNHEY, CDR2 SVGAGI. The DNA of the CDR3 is TGTGCCAGCAGATCGACAGGGGGTGCCGGCTATGGCGACACCTTC. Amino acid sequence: CASRSTGGAGYGDTF.

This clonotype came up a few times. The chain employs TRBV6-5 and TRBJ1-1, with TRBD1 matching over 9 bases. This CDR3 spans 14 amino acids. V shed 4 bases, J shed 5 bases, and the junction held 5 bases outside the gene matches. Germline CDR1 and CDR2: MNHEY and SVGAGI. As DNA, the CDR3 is TGTGCCAGCAGTTCTACGACAGGGGGGACTGAAGCTTTCTTT. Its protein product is CASSSTTGGTEAFF.

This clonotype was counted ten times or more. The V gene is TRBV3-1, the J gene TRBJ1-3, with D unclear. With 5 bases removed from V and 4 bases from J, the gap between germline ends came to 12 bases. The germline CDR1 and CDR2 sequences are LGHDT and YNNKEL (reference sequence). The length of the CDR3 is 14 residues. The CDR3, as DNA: TGTGCCAGCAGCGCTTACAGAAGCGGAAACACCATATATTTT. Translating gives CASSAYRSGNTIYF.

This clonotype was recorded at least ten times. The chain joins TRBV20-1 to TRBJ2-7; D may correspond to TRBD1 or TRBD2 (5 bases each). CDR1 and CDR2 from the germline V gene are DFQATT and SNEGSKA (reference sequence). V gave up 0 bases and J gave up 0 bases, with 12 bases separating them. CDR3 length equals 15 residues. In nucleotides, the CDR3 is TGCAGTGCTAGAGACCCCGGGACGAACTCCTACGAGCAGTACTTC. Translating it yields CSARDPGTNSYEQYF.

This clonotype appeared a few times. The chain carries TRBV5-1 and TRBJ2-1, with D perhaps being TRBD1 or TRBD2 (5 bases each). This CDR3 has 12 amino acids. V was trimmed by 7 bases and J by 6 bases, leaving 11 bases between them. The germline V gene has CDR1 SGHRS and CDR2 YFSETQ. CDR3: CASRPGGNEQFF. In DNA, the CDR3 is TGCGCCAGCCGCCCTGGGGGCAATGAGCAGTTCTTC.

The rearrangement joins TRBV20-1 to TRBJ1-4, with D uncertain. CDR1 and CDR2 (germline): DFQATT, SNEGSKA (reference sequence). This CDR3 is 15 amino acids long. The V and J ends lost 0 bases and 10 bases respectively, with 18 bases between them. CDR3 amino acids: CSARDQTSLARKLFF. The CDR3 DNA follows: TGCAGTGCTAGAGATCAGACGTCCTTGGCGCGAAAACTGTTTTTT.

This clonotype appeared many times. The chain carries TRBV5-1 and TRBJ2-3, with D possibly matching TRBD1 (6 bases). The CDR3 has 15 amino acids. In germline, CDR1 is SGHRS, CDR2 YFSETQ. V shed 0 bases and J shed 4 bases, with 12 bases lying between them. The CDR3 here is CASSLAVGAADTQYF. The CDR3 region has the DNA TGCGCCAGCAGCTTGGCGGTGGGGGCCGCAGATACGCAGTATTTT. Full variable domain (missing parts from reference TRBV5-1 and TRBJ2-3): KAGVTQTPRYLIKTRGQQVTLSCSPISGHRSVSWYQQTPGQGLQFLFEYFSETQRNKGNFPGRFSGRQFSNSRSEMNVSTLELGDSALYLCASSLAVGAADTQYFGPGTRLTVL.

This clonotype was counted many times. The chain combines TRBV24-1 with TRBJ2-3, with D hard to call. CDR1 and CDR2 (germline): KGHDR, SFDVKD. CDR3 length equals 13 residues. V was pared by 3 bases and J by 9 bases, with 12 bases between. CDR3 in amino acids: CATSDGSSATQYF. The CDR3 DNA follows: TGTGCCACCAGTGATGGTTCCTCGGCGACGCAGTATTTT.

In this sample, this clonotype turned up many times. The CDR3 here is CASSLEGEYYEQYF. DNA of the CDR3: TGTGCCAGCAGCTTAGAAGGGGAATACTACGAGCAGTACTTC. This chain connects TRBV7-8 to TRBJ2-7; maybe TRBD1 (5 bases). V was cut by 1 base and J by 3 bases, with 10 bases left in between. The length of the CDR3 is 14 residues. CDR1 and CDR2 (germline): SGHVS, FQNEAQ. Based on the CDR3 plus reference TRBV7-8 and TRBJ2-7, the full variable domain is GAGVSQSPRYKVAKRGQDVALRCDPISGHVSLFWYQQALGQGPEFLTYFQNEAQLDKSGLPSDRFFAERPEGSVSTLKIQRTQQEDSAVYLCASSLEGEYYEQYFGPGTRLTVT.

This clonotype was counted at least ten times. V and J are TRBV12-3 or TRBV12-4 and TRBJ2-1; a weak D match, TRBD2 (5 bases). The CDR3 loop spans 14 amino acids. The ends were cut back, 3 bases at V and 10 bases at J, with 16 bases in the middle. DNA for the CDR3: TGTGCCAGCAGTTTGCGTCTAGCAGCCTCCGAGCAGTTCTTC. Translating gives CASSLRLAASEQFF.

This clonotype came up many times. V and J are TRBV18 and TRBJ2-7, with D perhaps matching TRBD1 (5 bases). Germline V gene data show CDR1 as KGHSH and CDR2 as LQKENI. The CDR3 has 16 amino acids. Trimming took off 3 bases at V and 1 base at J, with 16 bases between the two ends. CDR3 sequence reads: CASSPSGLVGSYEQYF. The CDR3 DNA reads TGTGCCAGCTCACCGTCAGGGCTCGTAGGATCCTACGAGCAGTACTTC. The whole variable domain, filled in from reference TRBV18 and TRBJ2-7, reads NAGVMQNPRHLVRRRGQEARLRCSPMKGHSHVYWYRQLPEEGLKFMVYLQKENIIDESGMPKERFSAEFPKEGPSILRIQQVVRGDSAAYFCASSPSGLVGSYEQYFGPGTRLTVT.

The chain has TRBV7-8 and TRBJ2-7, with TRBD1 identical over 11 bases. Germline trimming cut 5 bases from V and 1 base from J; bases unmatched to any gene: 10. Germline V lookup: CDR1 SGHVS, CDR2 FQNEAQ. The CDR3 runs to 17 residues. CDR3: CASSHPGQGGVSYEQYF. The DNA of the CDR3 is TGTGCCAGCAGCCATCCGGGACAGGGGGGAGTATCCTACGAGCAGTACTTC. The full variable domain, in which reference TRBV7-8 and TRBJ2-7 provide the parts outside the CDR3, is GAGVSQSPRYKVAKRGQDVALRCDPISGHVSLFWYQQALGQGPEFLTYFQNEAQLDKSGLPSDRFFAERPEGSVSTLKIQRTQQEDSAVYLCASSHPGQGGVSYEQYFGPGTRLTVT.

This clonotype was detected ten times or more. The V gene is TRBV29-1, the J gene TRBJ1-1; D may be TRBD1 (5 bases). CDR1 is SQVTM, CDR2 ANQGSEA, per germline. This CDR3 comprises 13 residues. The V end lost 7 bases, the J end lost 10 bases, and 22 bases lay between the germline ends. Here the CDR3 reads CSAASGTPVGAFF. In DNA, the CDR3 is TGCAGCGCTGCGTCCGGGACCCCCGTGGGAGCTTTCTTT.

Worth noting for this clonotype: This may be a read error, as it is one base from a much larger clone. The CDR3 DNA reads as TGCGCCAGCAGCTTAGGGACAGGGTGGGAGACCCAGTACTTC. This encodes CASSLGTGWETQYF. The chain uses TRBV5-1 and TRBJ2-5, with 9 bases that match TRBD1. V lost 2 bases and J lost 5; bases outside the gene matches: 4. CDR3 length: 14 residues. The V gene's germline CDR1 is SGHRS and CDR2 YFSETQ.